The T cell receptor (beta chain) under discussion was sequenced for a study of OX40 agonist ivuxolimab in advanced cancers. Assay used: immunoSEQ multiplex PCR; TCRdb lists only in-frame clones, some missing. Seen here are 49,000 or so clones, about nine tenths observed once, and the top ten hold roughly 54%. On this clone itself: Its antigen is undetermined.

Peripheral blood came from all dose cohorts at three timepoints. Findings of the study overall: Averaged across samples, CD8+ T cells carried more expanded clones than CD4+ did. Partial responders receiving 0.1-3.0 mg/kg showed among the lowest clonal expansion. The expanded peripheral T cells' antigen specificity was not determined.

Germline CDR1 is SGHAT and CDR2 is FQNNGV. The CDR3 is made up of 16 amino acids. V and J are TRBV11-2 and TRBJ2-5; D is possibly TRBD2 (5 bases). The J call may be mistaken, given a closer DNA end match to TRBJ2-7. The TCR originated in an adult with an advanced solid tumor such as melanoma, head and neck, liver or kidney cancer. This specimen was CD4+ or CD8+ T cells sorted from blood, taken in a trial of the OX40 agonist ivuxolimab. CDR3: CASSLAVLAFGYEQYF. The CDR3 bases are TGTGCCAGCAGCTTAGCTGTGTTAGCGTTCGGCTACGAGCAGTACTTC.